Sequencing of this TCR beta chain was carried out in a study of blood T cell repertoires in COVID-19. The repertoire was sequenced with immunoSEQ multiplex PCR; TCRdb's copy has only in-frame clones and lacks some. The data contain 310,000 or so clones, around nine tenths of them singletons. The CDR3 is made up of 15 amino acids. The germline V gene has CDR1 KGHSH and CDR2 LQKENI. With 4 bases clipped from V and 5 bases from J, the junction kept 6 bases outside the gene matches. The V call is TRBV18, the J call TRBJ1-1; 11 positions agree with TRBD1. Sequencing used PBMCs or T cells enriched from blood (not recorded which). The receptor comes from a woman in her 30s who had recovered from COVID-19. The CDR3 DNA follows: TGTGCCAGCTCACTCTCCGGGACAGGGGGGACTGAAGCTTTCTTT. Its translation: CASSLSGTGGTEAFF.